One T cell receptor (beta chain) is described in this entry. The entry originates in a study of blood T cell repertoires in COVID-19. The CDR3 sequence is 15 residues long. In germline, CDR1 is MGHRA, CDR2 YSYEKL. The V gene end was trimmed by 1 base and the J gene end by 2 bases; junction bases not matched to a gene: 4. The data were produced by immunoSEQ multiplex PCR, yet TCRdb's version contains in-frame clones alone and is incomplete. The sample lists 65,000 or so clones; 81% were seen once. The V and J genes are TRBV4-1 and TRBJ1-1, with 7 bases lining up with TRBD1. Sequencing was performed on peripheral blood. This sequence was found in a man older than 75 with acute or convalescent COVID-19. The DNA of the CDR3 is TGCGCCAGCAGCCAAGGGGACAGAGTTAACACTGAAGCTTTCTTT. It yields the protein CASSQGDRVNTEAFF.